Reported below is one T cell receptor (beta chain). CDR1 and CDR2 from the germline V gene are KGHSH and LQKENI. V was clipped by 3 bases and J by 8 bases; unmatched bases: 12. This CDR3 spans 16 amino acids. The data stem from a study of T cell changes during pregnancy in multiple sclerosis. TCRdb's copy holds only in-frame clones and misses some; the assay was immunoSEQ multiplex PCR. The top ten hold roughly 1.3% of the sample, which has 55,000 to 75,000 clones, 91% seen once. Source: peripheral blood, taken after pregnancy. The J gene is TRBJ1-2, the V gene TRBV18, with 10 bases that match TRBD1. The source of this sequence is a female donor in good health, enrolled as a control in a pregnancy study. CDR3 coding DNA: TGTGCCAGCTCACCTCTACCCCGGACAGGGGGTCGGGGCTACACCTTC. As protein: CASSPLPRTGGRGYTF.